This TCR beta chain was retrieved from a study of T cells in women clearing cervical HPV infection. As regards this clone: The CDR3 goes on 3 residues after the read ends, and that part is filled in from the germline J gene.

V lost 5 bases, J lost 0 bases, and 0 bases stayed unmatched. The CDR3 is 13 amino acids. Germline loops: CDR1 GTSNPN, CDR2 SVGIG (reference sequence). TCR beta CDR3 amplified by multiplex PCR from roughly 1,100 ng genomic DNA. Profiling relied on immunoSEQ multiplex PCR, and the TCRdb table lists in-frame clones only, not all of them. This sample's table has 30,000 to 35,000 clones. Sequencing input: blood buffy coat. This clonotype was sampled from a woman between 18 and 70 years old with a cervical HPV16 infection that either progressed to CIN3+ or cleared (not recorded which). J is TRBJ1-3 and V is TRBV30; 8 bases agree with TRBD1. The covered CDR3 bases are TGTGCCTGGGACAGGGGCTCTGGAAACACC. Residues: CAWDRGSGNT. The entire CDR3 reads CAWDRGSGNTIYF. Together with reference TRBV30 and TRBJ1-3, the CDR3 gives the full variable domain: SQTIHQWPATLVQPVGSPLSLECTVEGTSNPNLYWYRQAAGRGLQLLFYSVGIGQISSEVPQNLSASRPQDRQFILSSKKLLLSDSGFYLCAWDRGSGNTIYFGEGSWLTVV.